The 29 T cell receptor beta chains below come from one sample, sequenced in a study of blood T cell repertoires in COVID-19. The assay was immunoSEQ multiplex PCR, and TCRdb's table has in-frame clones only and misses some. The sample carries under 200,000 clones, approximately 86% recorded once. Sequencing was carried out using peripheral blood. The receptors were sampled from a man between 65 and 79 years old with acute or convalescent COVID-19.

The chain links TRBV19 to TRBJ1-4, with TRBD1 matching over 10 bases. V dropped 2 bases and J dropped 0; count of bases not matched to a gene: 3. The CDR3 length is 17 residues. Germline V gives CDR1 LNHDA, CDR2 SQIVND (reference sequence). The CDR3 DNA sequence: TGTGCCAGTAGTATATGGACAGGGGGTGCAACTAATGAAAAACTGTTTTTT. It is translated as CASSIWTGGATNEKLFF.

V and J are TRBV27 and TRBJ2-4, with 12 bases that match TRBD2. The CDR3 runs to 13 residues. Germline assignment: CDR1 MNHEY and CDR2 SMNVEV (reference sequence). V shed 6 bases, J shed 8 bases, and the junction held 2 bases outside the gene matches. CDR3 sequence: CASRTSGRDIQYF. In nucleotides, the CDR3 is TGTGCCAGCAGGACTAGCGGGAGAGACATTCAGTACTTC.

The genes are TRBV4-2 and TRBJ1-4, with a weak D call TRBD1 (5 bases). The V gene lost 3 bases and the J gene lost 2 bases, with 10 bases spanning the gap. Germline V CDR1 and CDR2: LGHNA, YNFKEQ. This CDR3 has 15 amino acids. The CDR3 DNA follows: TGTGCCAGCAGCCAGGCAGGACACACTAATGAAAAACTGTTTTTT. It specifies CASSQAGHTNEKLFF.

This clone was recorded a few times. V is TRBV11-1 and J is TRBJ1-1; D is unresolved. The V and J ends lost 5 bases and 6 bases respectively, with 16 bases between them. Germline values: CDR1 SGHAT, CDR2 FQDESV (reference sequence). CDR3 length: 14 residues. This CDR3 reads CASSPRQTRAEAFF. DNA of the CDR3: TGTGCCAGCAGCCCACGTCAAACGAGGGCTGAAGCTTTCTTT.

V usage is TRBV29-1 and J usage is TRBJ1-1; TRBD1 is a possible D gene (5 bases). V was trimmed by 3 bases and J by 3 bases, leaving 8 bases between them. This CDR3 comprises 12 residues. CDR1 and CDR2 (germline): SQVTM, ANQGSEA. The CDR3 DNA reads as TGCAGCGTTGACAGGGCCGACACTGAAGCTTTCTTT. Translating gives CSVDRADTEAFF.

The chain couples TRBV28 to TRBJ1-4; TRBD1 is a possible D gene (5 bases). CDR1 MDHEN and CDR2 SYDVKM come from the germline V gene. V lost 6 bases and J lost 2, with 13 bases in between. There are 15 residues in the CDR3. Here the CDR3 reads CASSRLRGTNEKLFF. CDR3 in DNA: TGTGCCAGCAGCCGACTCCGGGGGACTAATGAAAAACTGTTTTTT. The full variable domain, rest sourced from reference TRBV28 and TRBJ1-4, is DVKVTQSSRYLVKRTGEKVFLECVQDMDHENMFWYRQDPGLGLRLIYFSYDVKMKEKGDIPEGYSVSREKKERFSLILESASTNQTSMYLCASSRLRGTNEKLFFGSGTQLSVL.

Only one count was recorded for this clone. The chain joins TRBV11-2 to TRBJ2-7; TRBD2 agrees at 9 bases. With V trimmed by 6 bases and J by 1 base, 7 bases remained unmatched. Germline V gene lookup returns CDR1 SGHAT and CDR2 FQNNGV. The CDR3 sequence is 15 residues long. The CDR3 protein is CASRLSGRVSYEQYF. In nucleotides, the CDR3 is TGTGCCAGCAGACTTAGCGGGAGAGTGTCCTACGAGCAGTACTTC.

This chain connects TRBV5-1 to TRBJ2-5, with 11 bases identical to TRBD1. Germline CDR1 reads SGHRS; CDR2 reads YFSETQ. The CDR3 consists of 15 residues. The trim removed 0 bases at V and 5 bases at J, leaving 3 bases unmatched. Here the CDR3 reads CASSLGTGGWETQYF. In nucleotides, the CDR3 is TGCGCCAGCAGCTTGGGGACAGGGGGCTGGGAGACCCAGTACTTC.

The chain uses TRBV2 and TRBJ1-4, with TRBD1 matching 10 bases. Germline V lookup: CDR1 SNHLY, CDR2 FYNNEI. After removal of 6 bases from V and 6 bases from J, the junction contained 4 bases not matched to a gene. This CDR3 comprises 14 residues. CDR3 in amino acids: CASRRGTGDEKLFF. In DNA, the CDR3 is TGTGCCAGCAGACGTGGGACAGGGGATGAAAAACTGTTTTTT.

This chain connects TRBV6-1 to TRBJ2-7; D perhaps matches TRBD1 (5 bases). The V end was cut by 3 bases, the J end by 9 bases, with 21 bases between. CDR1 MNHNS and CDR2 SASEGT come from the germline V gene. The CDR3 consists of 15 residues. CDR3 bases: TGTGCCAGCAGTGACCTAGGGGAAGGTACTACGACGCAGTACTTC. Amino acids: CASSDLGEGTTTQYF.

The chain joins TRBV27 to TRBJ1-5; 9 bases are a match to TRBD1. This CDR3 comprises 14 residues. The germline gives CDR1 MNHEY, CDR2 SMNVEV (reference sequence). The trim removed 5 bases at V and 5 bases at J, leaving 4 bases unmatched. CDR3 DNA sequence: TGTGCCAGCAGTCCCACAGGGGGCCATCAGCCCCAGCATTTT. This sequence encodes CASSPTGGHQPQHF.

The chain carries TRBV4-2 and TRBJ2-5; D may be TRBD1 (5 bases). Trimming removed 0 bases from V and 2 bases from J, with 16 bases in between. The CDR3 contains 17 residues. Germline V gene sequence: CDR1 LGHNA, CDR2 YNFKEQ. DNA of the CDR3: TGTGCCAGCAGCCAAGATCAGGGCTCGTGGGGACAAGAGACCCAGTACTTC. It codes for CASSQDQGSWGQETQYF.

The chain's CDR3 is CASSLDMGDRHRPQHF. CDR3 sequence (DNA): TGTGCCAGCAGCTTAGATATGGGCGACAGGCATAGGCCCCAGCATTTT. The V gene is TRBV7-9, the J gene TRBJ1-5, with a possible D match to TRBD1 (6 bases). Trimming removed 1 base from V and 9 bases from J, with 19 bases in between. Looked up from germline, CDR1 is SEHNR and CDR2 is FQNEAQ (reference sequence). The CDR3 is 16 residues long.

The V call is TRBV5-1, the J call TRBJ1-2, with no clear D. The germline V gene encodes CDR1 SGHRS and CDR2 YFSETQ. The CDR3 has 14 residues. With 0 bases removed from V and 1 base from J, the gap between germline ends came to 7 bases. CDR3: CASSLAGLNYGYTF. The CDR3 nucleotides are TGCGCCAGCAGCTTGGCCGGACTTAACTATGGCTACACCTTC.

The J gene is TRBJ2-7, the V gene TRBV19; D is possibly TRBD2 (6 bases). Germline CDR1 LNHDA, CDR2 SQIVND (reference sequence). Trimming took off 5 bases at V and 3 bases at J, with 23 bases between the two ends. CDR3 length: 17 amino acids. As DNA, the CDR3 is TGTGCCAGTAGTTTCGGGACTCTCAATGCCCCCAACTACGAGCAGTACTTC. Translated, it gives CASSFGTLNAPNYEQYF.

CDR3 in amino acids: CAISDFDRNQPQHF. For the CDR3, the DNA is TGTGCCATCAGTGACTTCGACAGAAATCAGCCCCAGCATTTT. V and J are TRBV10-3 and TRBJ1-5; tentative D call: TRBD1 (5 bases). The V and J ends lost 3 bases and 4 bases respectively, with 10 bases between them. CDR3 size: 14 residues. Germline CDR1 ENHRY, CDR2 SYGVKD.

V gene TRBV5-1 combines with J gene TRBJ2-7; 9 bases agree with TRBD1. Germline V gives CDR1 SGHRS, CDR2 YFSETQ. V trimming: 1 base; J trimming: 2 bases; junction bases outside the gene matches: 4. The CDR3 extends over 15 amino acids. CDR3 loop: CASSLMGQGPYEQYF. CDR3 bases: TGCGCCAGCAGCTTGATGGGACAGGGCCCCTACGAGCAGTACTTC.

In DNA form, the CDR3 reads TGTGCCAGCAGCCCCCGGGGGGTTGAAAACATTCAGTACTTC. Encoded protein: CASSPRGVENIQYF. The V gene is TRBV28, the J gene TRBJ2-4, with 7 nucleotides matching TRBD2. Germline V gene data show CDR1 as MDHEN and CDR2 as SYDVKM. This CDR3 is 14 amino acids long. J gave up 5 bases and V 6 bases, and 7 bases lay outside the gene matches. Based on the CDR3 plus reference TRBV28 and TRBJ2-4, the full variable domain is DVKVTQSSRYLVKRTGEKVFLECVQDMDHENMFWYRQDPGLGLRLIYFSYDVKMKEKGDIPEGYSVSREKKERFSLILESASTNQTSMYLCASSPRGVENIQYFGAGTRLSVL.

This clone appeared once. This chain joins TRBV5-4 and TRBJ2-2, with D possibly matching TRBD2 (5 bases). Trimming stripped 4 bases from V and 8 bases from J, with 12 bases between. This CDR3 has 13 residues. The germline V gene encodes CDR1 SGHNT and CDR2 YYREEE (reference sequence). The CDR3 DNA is TGTGCCAGCAGCCGGCCGGGGTCAGGGGAGCTGTTTTTT. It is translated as CASSRPGSGELFF.

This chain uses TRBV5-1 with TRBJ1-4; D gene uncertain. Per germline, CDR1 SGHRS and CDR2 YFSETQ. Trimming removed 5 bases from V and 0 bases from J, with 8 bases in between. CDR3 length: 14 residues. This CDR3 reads CASSVAPTNEKLFF. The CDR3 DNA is TGCGCCAGCAGTGTGGCTCCAACTAATGAAAAACTGTTTTTT.

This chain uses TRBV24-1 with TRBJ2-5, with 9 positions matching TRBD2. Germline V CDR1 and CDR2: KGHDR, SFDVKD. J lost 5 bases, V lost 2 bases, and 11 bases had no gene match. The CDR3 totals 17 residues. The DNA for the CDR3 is TGTGCCACCAGTGATTGGGGGGCTAGACTAGCGGAGGAGACCCAGTACTTC. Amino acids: CATSDWGARLAEETQYF.

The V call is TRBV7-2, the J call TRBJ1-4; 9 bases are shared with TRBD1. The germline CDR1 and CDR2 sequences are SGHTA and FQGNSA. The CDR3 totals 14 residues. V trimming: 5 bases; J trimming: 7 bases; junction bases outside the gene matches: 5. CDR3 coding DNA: TGTGCCAGCAGCCGGACAGGGGAGGGTGAAAAACTGTTTTTT. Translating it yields CASSRTGEGEKLFF.

Written as DNA, the CDR3 is TGTGCCAGCAGCTACGCCGGGTCCACTCGCTACGAGCAGTACTTC. Amino acids: CASSYAGSTRYEQYF. The V gene is TRBV5-4, the J gene TRBJ2-7, with no clear D. Trimming took off 3 bases at V and 3 bases at J, with 16 bases between the two ends. Germline V CDR1 and CDR2: SGHNT, YYREEE (reference sequence). This CDR3 region has 15 residues.

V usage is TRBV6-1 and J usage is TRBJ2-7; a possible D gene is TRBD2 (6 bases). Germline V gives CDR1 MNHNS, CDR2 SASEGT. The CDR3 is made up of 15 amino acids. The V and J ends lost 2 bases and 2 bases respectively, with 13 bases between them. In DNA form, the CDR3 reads TGTGCCAGCAGTGAATTAGGGCGGGGTCCCTACGAGCAGTACTTC. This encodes CASSELGRGPYEQYF.

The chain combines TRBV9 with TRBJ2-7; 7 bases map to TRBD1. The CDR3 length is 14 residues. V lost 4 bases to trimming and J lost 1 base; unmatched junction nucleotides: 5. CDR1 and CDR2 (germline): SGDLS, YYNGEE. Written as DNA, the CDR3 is TGTGCCAGCAGCCCGAGGGGGCCTTCCTACGAGCAGTACTTC. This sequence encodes CASSPRGPSYEQYF. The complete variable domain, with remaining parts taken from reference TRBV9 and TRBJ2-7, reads DSGVTQTPKHLITATGQRVTLRCSPRSGDLSVYWYQQSLDQGLQFLIQYYNGEERAKGNILERFSAQQFPDLHSELNLSSLELGDSALYFCASSPRGPSYEQYFGPGTRLTVT.

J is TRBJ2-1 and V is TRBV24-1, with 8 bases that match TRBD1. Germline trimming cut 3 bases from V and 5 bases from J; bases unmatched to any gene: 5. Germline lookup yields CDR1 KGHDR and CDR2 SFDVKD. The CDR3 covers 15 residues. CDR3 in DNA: TGTGCCACCAGTGATGACAGGGGTCCCGACAATGAGCAGTTCTTC. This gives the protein CATSDDRGPDNEQFF.

CDR3 sequence: CASSNRGGETQYF. The CDR3 DNA sequence: TGTGCCAGCTCGAACAGGGGTGGGGAGACCCAGTACTTC. The chain couples TRBV28 to TRBJ2-5; 7 bases line up with TRBD1. The CDR3 is made up of 13 amino acids. The ends lost 8 bases at V and 5 bases at J; junction bases unmatched: 8. The germline gives CDR1 MDHEN, CDR2 SYDVKM.

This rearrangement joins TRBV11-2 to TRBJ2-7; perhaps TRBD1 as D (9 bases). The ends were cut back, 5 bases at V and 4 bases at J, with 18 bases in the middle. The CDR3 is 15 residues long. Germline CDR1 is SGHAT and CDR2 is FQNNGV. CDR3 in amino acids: CASSRLAGQGYEQYF. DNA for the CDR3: TGTGCCAGCAGCCGCTTAGCGGGACAGGGATACGAGCAGTACTTC.

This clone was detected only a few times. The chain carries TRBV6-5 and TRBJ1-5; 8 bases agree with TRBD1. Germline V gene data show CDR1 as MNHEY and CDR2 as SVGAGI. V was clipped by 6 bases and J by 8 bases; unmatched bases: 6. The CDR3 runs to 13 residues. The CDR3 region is CASSNGQGKPQHF. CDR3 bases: TGTGCCAGCAGCAACGGACAGGGCAAGCCCCAGCATTTT.